This TCR beta chain comes out of a study of blood T cell repertoires in COVID-19. Repertoires were generated with immunoSEQ multiplex PCR, while TCRdb's copy carries only in-frame clones and drops some. The sample contains a few hundred thousand clones, roughly nine tenths of which appear only once. Exposed participants encountered a COVID-19 case during the 2 weeks preceding study entry. On this clone: Other DNA sequences within the sample encode an identical CDR3.

V lost 1 base and J lost 2, with 8 bases in between. Per germline, CDR1 LNHDA and CDR2 SQIVND (reference sequence). The CDR3 sequence is 14 residues long. The receptor was isolated from a woman in her fifties or sixties who had been exposed to COVID-19. The chain carries TRBV19 and TRBJ1-1; TRBD1 might be the D (6 bases). Sequenced input: PBMCs or T cells enriched from blood (not recorded which). The CDR3 DNA sequence: TGTGCCAGTAGTATAGGACAGGTAAACACTGAAGCTTTCTTT. Amino acids: CASSIGQVNTEAFF.